This T cell receptor (beta chain) appears in the sequencing data of a study of OX40 agonist ivuxolimab in advanced cancers. Looking at the study overall: Ivuxolimab was an agonistic, fully human IgG2 monoclonal antibody directed against OX40 (CD134), a costimulatory receptor. Intravenous ivuxolimab was administered to patients every 2 weeks at six dose levels: 0.01, 0.1, 0.3, 1.5, 3 and 10 mg/kg. Of the roughly 50 dose-escalation patients, hepatocellular carcinoma was present in around 19, melanoma in some 15, renal cell carcinoma in 9 and head and neck cancer in 9. The dose-escalation cohort was 82.7% male with a mean age of about 65 years, ranging from about 20 to 80. Patients were allowed to have had prior anti-PD-1, anti-PD-L1 or anti-CTLA-4 therapy, and about 40% of the dose-escalation patients had been treated with checkpoint inhibitors. Partial responses occurred in three dose-escalation patients: two with cutaneous melanoma and one with hepatocellular carcinoma. Peripheral TCRbeta sequencing aimed to test whether ivuxolimab altered TCR sequence diversity and caused clonal T-cell expansion. The paper describes the monotherapy dose-escalation part (N = 52 patients) of the phase I trial of ivuxolimab.

Results the study describes overall, beyond this receptor: In the 0.1-3.0 mg/kg groups, partial responders were among the patients with the lowest normalized peripheral clonal expansion, particularly in CD8+ T cells. After ivuxolimab, CD8+ T cells had more expanded clones than CD4+ T cells on average. Low levels of normalized T-cell clonal expansion were also seen in some nonresponding patients. At doses of 0.1 to 3.0 mg/kg, clonal expansion of both CD4+ and CD8+ blood T cells was observed from baseline to week 6. Which antigens the clonally expanded peripheral T cells were specific for was not determined.

Patients with autoimmune disease history or receiving systemic immunosuppression were excluded from the trial. In every dose cohort, peripheral blood was drawn for TCR sequencing at baseline, cycle 4 day 1, and cycle 7 day 1. Samples came from an open-label, multicenter, first-in-human phase I dose-escalation trial of ivuxolimab. Adults with locally advanced or metastatic melanoma, renal cell, hepatocellular, or head and neck squamous cell carcinoma were enrolled in the trial. CD4+ and CD8+ T cells were sorted separately from peripheral blood before TCR sequencing. To sequence the TCRbeta CDR3 region, genomic DNA was isolated from the sorted cells. The immunoSEQ Assay was used for sequencing of TCRbeta CDR3 regions. Here the immuneACCESS table is served through TCRdb, limited to in-frame sequences with V and J called. Missing clones are a known gap in these copies; in checked studies unresolved V genes cover under half, and the rest lacks a known reason. For this sample there are about 28,000 clones; approximately 80% appear just once. The top ten clones comprise approximately 10% of the sample.

In the germline V gene, CDR1 corresponds to SGHNT and CDR2 to YENEEA. The CDR3 starts with the cysteine, ends with the phenylalanine, and has 14 residues. Only CDR3 DNA is held: 42 bases, read in frame from base 1. V is shortened by 5 bases, J by 8 bases, and the region joining them spans 16 bases. Turning to this clone: The antigen it binds to is not known. Base qualities are not at hand, and no much larger clone is one base apart.

The sequence is built from TRBV11-3 and TRBJ1-5; tentative D gene TRBD1, with 6 bases matching. The input for sequencing was CD4+ or CD8+ T cells sorted from blood, taken in a trial of the OX40 agonist ivuxolimab. This receptor was taken from an adult with an advanced solid tumor such as melanoma, head and neck, liver or kidney cancer. The nucleotide sequence reads TGTGCCAGCAGCGATGACAGGCCCAAGGAGCCCCAGCATTTT. The translation is CASSDDRPKEPQHF.